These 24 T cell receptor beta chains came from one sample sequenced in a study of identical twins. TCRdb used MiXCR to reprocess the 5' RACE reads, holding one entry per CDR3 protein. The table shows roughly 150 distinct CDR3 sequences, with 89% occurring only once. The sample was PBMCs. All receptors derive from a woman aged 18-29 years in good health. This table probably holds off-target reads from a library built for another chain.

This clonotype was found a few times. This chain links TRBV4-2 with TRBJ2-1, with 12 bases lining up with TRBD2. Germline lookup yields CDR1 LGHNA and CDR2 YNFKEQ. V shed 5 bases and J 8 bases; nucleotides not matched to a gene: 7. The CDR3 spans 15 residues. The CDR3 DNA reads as TGTGCCAGCAGCACCGGGACTAGCGGGTTGTATGAGCAGTTCTTC. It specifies CASSTGTSGLYEQFF.

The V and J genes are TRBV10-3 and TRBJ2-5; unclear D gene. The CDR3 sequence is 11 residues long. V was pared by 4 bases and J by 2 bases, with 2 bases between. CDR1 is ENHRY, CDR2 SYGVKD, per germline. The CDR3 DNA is TGTGCCATCAGTGTGCAAGAGACCCAGTACTTC. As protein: CAISVQETQYF.

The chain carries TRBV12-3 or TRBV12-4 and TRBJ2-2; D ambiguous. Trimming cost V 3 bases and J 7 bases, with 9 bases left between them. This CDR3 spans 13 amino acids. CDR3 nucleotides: TGTGCCAGCAGTTTTGCCGGAGTCGGGGAGCTGTTTTTT. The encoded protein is CASSFAGVGELFF.

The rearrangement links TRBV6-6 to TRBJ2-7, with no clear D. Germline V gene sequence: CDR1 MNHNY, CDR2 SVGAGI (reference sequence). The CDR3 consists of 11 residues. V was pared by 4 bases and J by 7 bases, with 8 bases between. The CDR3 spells CASSSPWEQYF. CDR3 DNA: TGTGCCAGCAGTTCCCCCTGGGAGCAGTACTTC.

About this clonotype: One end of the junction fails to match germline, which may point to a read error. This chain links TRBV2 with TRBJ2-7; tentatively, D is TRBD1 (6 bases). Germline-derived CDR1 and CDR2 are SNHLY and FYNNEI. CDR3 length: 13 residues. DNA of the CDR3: TGTGCCAGCAGTGAAGGTATAACAGGACAGTTGGACTTC. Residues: CASSEGITGQLDF.

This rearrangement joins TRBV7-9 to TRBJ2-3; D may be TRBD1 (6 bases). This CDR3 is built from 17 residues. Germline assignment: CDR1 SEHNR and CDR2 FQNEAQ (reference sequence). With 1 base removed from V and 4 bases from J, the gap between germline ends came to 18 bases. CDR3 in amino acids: CASSLDLGAWLSDTQYF. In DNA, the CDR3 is TGTGCCAGCAGCTTAGATCTGGGGGCCTGGTTGTCAGATACGCAGTATTTT. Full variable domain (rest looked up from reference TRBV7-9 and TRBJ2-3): DTGVSQNPRHKITKRGQNVTFRCDPISEHNRLYWYRQTLGQGPEFLTYFQNEAQLEKSRLLSDRFSAERPKGSFSTLEIQRTEQGDSAMYLCASSLDLGAWLSDTQYFGPGTRLTVL.

The chain's CDR3 is CASSQSGDTQYF. The CDR3 DNA is TGTGCCAGCAGCCAATCGGGAGATACGCAGTATTTT. This chain uses TRBV14 with TRBJ2-3; no clear D gene. This CDR3 has 12 amino acids. Germline V gene lookup returns CDR1 SGHDN and CDR2 FVKESK. The V end lost 2 bases, the J end lost 5 bases, and 5 bases lay between the germline ends.

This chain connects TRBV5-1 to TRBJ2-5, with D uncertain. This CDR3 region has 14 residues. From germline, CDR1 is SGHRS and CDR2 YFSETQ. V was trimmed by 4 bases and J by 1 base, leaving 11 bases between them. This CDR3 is CASSIQNPQETQYF. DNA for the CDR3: TGCGCCAGCAGCATTCAGAATCCCCAAGAGACCCAGTACTTC.

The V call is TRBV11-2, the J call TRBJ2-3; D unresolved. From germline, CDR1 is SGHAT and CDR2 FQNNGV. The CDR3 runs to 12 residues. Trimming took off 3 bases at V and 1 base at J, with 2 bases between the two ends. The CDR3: CASSLGTDTQYF. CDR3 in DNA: TGTGCCAGCAGCTTGGGCACAGATACGCAGTATTTT.

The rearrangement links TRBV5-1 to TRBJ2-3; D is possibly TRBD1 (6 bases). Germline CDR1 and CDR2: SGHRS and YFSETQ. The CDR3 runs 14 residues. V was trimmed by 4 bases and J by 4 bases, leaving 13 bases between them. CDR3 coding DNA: TGCGCCAGCAGCCGCGACAGGCCCCCAGATACGCAGTATTTT. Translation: CASSRDRPPDTQYF.

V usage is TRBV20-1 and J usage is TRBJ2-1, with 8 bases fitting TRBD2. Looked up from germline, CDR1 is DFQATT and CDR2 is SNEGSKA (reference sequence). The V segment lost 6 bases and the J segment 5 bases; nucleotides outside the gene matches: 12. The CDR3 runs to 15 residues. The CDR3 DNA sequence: TGCAGTGCCCCACGTCCGAGCGGGGGACACAATGAGCAGTTCTTC. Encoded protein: CSAPRPSGGHNEQFF.

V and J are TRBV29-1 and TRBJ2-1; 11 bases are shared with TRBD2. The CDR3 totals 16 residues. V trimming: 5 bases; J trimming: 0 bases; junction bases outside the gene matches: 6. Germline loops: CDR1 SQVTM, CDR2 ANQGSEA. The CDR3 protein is CSVILAGGSSYNEQFF. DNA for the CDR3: TGCAGCGTTATTTTAGCGGGAGGGAGCTCCTACAATGAGCAGTTCTTC.

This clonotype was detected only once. CDR3: CASSFSASLTAHGYTF. The CDR3 bases are TGTGCCAGCAGTTTTAGTGCCTCCTTGACGGCGCATGGCTACACCTTC. The V and J genes are TRBV28 and TRBJ1-2, with unresolved D. V shed 3 bases and J shed 6 bases, with 20 bases lying between them. The CDR3 is 16 residues long. In germline, CDR1 is MDHEN, CDR2 SYDVKM.

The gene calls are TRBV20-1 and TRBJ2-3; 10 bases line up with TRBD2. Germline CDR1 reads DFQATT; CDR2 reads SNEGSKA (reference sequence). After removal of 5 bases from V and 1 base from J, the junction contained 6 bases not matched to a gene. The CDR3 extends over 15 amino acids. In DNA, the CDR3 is TGCAGTGCTGGACCTAGCGGGAGCCGCACAGATACGCAGTATTTT. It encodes CSAGPSGSRTDTQYF.

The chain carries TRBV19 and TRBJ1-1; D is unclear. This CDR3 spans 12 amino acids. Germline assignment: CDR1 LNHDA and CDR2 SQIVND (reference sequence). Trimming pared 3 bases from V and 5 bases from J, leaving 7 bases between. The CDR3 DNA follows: TGTGCCAGTAGTATTTGGGGAACTGAAGCTTTCTTT. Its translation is CASSIWGTEAFF.

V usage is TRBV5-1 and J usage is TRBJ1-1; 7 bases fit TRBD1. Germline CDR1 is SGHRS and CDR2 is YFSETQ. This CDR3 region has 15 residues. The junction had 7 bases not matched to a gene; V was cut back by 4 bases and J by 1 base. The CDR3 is CASSPYQGGNTEAFF. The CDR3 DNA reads TGCGCCAGCAGCCCTTACCAGGGGGGGAACACTGAAGCTTTCTTT.

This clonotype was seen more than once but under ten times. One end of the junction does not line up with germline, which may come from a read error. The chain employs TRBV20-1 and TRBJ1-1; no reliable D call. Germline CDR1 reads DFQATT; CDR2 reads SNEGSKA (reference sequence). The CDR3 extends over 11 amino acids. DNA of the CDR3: TGCAGTGCTAGAGTTAACAATGACATGCGCTTT. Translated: CSARVNNDMRF.

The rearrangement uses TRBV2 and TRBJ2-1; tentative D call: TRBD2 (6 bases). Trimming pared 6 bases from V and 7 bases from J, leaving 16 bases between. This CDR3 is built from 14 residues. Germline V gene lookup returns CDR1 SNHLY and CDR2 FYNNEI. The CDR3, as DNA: TGTGCCAGCAGAGGGACTCAGAGAGGAAATGAGCAGTTCTTC. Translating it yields CASRGTQRGNEQFF.

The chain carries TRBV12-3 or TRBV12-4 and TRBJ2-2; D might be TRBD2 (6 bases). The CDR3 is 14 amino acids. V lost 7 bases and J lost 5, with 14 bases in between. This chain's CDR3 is CASKSGAGTGELFF. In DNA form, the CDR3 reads TGTGCCAGCAAATCCGGGGCGGGGACCGGGGAGCTGTTTTTT.

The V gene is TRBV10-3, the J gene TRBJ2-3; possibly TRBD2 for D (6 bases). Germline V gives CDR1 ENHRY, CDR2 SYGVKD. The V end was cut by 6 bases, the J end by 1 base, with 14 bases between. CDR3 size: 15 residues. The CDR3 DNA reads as TGTGCCATCAGCGCTATGGGGGGTGGCACAGATACGCAGTATTTT. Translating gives CAISAMGGGTDTQYF.

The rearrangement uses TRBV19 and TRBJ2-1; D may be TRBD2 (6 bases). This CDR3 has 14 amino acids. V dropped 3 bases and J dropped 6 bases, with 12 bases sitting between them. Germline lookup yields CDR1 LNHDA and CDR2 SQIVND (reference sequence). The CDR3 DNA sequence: TGTGCCAGTAGTATTTGGGGGGAGTCCAATGAGCAGTTCTTC. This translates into CASSIWGESNEQFF.

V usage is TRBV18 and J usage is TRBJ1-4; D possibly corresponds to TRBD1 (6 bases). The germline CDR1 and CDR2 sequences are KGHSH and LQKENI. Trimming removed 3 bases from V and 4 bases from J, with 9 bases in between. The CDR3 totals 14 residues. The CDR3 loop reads CASSPDSNNEKLFF. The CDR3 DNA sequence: TGTGCCAGCTCACCGGACAGTAATAATGAAAAACTGTTTTTT.

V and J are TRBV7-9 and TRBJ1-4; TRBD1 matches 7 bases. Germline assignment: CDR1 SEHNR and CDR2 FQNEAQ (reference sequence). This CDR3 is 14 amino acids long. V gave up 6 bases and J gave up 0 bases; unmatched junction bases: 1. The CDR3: CASRGTATNEKLFF. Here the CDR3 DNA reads TGTGCCAGCAGGGGGACAGCAACTAATGAAAAACTGTTTTTT.

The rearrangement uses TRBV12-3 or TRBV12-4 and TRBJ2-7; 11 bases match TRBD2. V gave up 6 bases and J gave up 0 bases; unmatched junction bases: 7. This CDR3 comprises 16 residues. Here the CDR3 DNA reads TGTGCCAGCAGCCGGACTAGCGGGCCTAGCTCCTACGAGCAGTACTTC. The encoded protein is CASSRTSGPSSYEQYF.